This passage covers 15 T cell receptor beta chains from one sample sequenced in a study of T cell changes during pregnancy in multiple sclerosis. The data were produced by immunoSEQ multiplex PCR, yet TCRdb's version contains in-frame clones alone and is incomplete. This repertoire shows 60,000 to 75,000 clones, about 91% found once; its top ten account for approximately 1.4%. The sequencing used peripheral blood, collected in the second trimester of pregnancy. Every receptor here comes from a female donor in good health, enrolled as a control in a pregnancy study.

The V gene is TRBV5-1, the J gene TRBJ1-1, with 8 bases aligning to TRBD1. J lost 5 bases, V lost 5 bases, and 8 bases had no gene match. The CDR3 contains 14 residues. CDR1 is SGHRS and CDR2 is YFSETQ in the germline V gene. CDR3 nucleotides: TGCGCCAGCAGACCGAGACAGGGGTTGACTGAAGCTTTCTTT. Translated, it gives CASRPRQGLTEAFF.

The chain recombines TRBV6-6 with TRBJ2-7; 7 nucleotides line up with TRBD1. The germline CDR1 and CDR2 sequences are MNHNY and SVGAGI (reference sequence). J lost 3 bases, V lost 5 bases, and 10 bases had no gene match. CDR3 length: 15 amino acids. CDR3 DNA: TGTGCCAGCAGTGCCGGGACAGTCCTAAGCTACGAGCAGTACTTC. This codes for CASSAGTVLSYEQYF.

This sequence joins TRBV7-3 and TRBJ2-5; TRBD2 matches at 10 bases. J gave up 4 bases and V 4 bases, and 6 bases lay outside the gene matches. Germline V gene sequence: CDR1 SGHTA, CDR2 FQGTGA. This CDR3 has 15 amino acids. The CDR3 region is CASSYIAGGLETQYF. In nucleotides, the CDR3 is TGTGCCAGCAGCTATATAGCGGGAGGATTAGAGACCCAGTACTTC.

The rearrangement joins TRBV9 to TRBJ1-6; D is perhaps TRBD1 (6 bases). This CDR3 is 15 amino acids long. Trimming took 2 bases from V and 4 from J, leaving 10 bases between them. Germline V lookup: CDR1 SGDLS, CDR2 YYNGEE. The CDR3 region is CASSVVDRYNSPLHF. The CDR3 DNA reads as TGTGCCAGCAGCGTGGTGGACAGATATAATTCACCCCTCCACTTT.

V gene TRBV28 combines with J gene TRBJ2-5, with TRBD2 matching over 11 bases. Germline CDR1 reads MDHEN; CDR2 reads SYDVKM. The V segment lost 3 bases and the J segment 5 bases; nucleotides outside the gene matches: 8. CDR3 length: 16 residues. CDR3: CASSFSGRAILETQYF. The CDR3 DNA reads TGTGCCAGCAGTTTTAGCGGGAGGGCCATATTGGAGACCCAGTACTTC.

The chain employs TRBV28 and TRBJ1-1, with 9 bases identical to TRBD1. CDR3 length equals 15 residues. The trim removed 6 bases at V and 2 bases at J, leaving 7 bases unmatched. CDR1 MDHEN and CDR2 SYDVKM come from the germline V gene. Here the CDR3 DNA reads TGTGCCAGCAGGACCCCGGGACAGGGAAACACTGAAGCTTTCTTT. Translated, it gives CASRTPGQGNTEAFF.

V gene TRBV28 combines with J gene TRBJ1-6; TRBD1 matches 8 bases. Germline V lookup: CDR1 MDHEN, CDR2 SYDVKM. V lost 6 bases to trimming and J lost 9 bases; unmatched junction nucleotides: 7. The CDR3 has 14 residues. CDR3 DNA: TGTGCCAGCAGCCCCGGGACAGGTAGTTCACCCCTCCACTTT. It encodes CASSPGTGSSPLHF.

Worth noting for this clone: An end of the junction does not agree with germline; a read error may underlie this. This sequence joins TRBV6-4 and TRBJ2-1; 9 bases map to TRBD2. This CDR3 has 15 amino acids. Germline CDR1 reads MRHNA; CDR2 reads SNTAGT. The CDR3 sequence is CASSEIAGAYNGQFF. CDR3 DNA sequence: TGTGCCAGCAGTGAAATAGCGGGAGCCTACAATGGGCAGTTCTTC.

V is TRBV6-5 and J is TRBJ2-3; perhaps TRBD1 as D (6 bases). The CDR3 is 11 amino acids. CDR1 and CDR2 from the germline V gene are MNHEY and SVGAGI. V was pared by 7 bases and J by 9 bases, with 11 bases between. CDR3 DNA: TGTGCCAGCAAACAGGGTGGAACGCAGTATTTT. It yields the protein CASKQGGTQYF.

The chain carries TRBV6-5 and TRBJ2-2; unclear D gene. CDR1 is MNHEY and CDR2 is SVGAGI in the germline V gene. V was pared by 6 bases and J by 6 bases, with 8 bases between. The CDR3 has 12 residues. CDR3 in amino acids: CASSLRAGELFF. The CDR3 DNA reads as TGTGCCAGCAGCTTACGGGCCGGGGAGCTGTTTTTT.

This clone has just one count. The chain recombines TRBV11-2 with TRBJ2-2; 12 bases match TRBD2. Germline values: CDR1 SGHAT, CDR2 FQNNGV. The V gene end was trimmed by 6 bases and the J gene end by 7 bases; junction bases not matched to a gene: 3. The CDR3 consists of 14 residues. CDR3 DNA sequence: TGTGCCAGCAGTTTGGGACTAGCGGGCGGGGAGCTGTTTTTT. Its translation is CASSLGLAGGELFF.

This clone was found once. The rearrangement joins TRBV10-2 to TRBJ2-1; 10 bases are a match to TRBD2. This CDR3 contains 15 residues. Germline CDR1 WSHSY, CDR2 SAAADI. J was trimmed by 4 bases and V by 7 bases; bases with no gene match: 7. CDR3 region: CASNTLAGAYNEQFF. The CDR3 DNA sequence: TGCGCCAGCAATACCCTAGCGGGGGCATACAATGAGCAGTTCTTC.

V and J are TRBV12-5 and TRBJ2-7, with D perhaps TRBD2 (6 bases). This CDR3 contains 16 residues. V was trimmed by 0 bases and J by 1 base, leaving 13 bases between them. The germline CDR1 and CDR2 sequences are LGHNT and FRNRAP. The CDR3 sequence is CASGLVRDFPSYEQYF. CDR3 in DNA: TGTGCTAGTGGTTTGGTACGGGACTTTCCTTCCTACGAGCAGTACTTC.

The chain joins TRBV19 to TRBJ1-6; 8 positions match TRBD1. The V and J ends lost 4 bases and 9 bases, in that order; junction bases with no gene match: 5. This CDR3 is built from 14 residues. The V gene's germline CDR1 is LNHDA and CDR2 SQIVND (reference sequence). For the CDR3, the DNA is TGTGCCAGTAGTAACGACAGGGGCGGTTCACCCCTCCACTTT. Amino acids: CASSNDRGGSPLHF.

This clone has just one count. The rearrangement links TRBV29-1 to TRBJ2-7; weak D call: TRBD1 (5 bases). Germline V gene sequence: CDR1 SQVTM, CDR2 ANQGSEA. V dropped 4 bases and J dropped 5 bases, with 12 bases sitting between them. The CDR3 sequence is 12 residues long. The CDR3 loop is CSVVRGSDEQYF. The CDR3 coding sequence is TGCAGCGTTGTTAGGGGCTCGGACGAGCAGTACTTC.